This is a list of T cell receptor beta chains from one sample in a study of cytomegalovirus exposure and HLA in healthy donors. Generated by immunoSEQ multiplex PCR, the TCRdb table keeps only in-frame clones and is missing some. Of 89,000 or so clones listed, around 93% are singletons. Sequencing input: PBMCs. The receptors stem from a woman in her 30s in good health and CMV-seropositive. Both conserved end residues are part of each CDR3. Each record gives: D gene, J gene, clone size, V gene, CDR3 DNA, CDR3 protein. The D gene is left open where the match is weak. Size is stated for part of the rows, as once, few or many counts, or as a class when the clone is expanded.

TRBD1 | TRBJ2-6 | . | TRBV7-9 | TGTGCCAGCAGCTTAGTAACAGGGGGTCTCTCTGGGGCCAACGTCCTGACTTTC | CASSLVTGGLSGANVLTF
TRBD1 | TRBJ2-1 | . | TRBV27 | TGTGCCAGCAGCCTCCGCGGGACAGGGCCCCACAATGGGCAGTTCTTC | CASSLRGTGPHNGQFF
. | TRBJ2-3 | . | TRBV5-4 | TGTGCCAGCAGCTGGAAGCGTGTGGGCACAGATACGCAGTATTTT | CASSWKRVGTDTQYF
TRBD2 | TRBJ2-7 | . | TRBV19 | TGTGCCAGTAGTATTTCCGGACTAGCGGGAGGGGAGAGGTACGAGCAGTACTTC | CASSISGLAGGERYEQYF
. | TRBJ1-4 | few | TRBV18 | TGTGCCAGCTCACCACCGGGGCTGAATAATGAAAAACTGTTTTTT | CASSPPGLNNEKLFF
. | TRBJ1-1 | once | TRBV28 | TGTGCCAGCAGTCTAACGGGCACTGAAGCTTTCTTT | CASSLTGTEAFF
TRBD1 | TRBJ1-2 | . | TRBV5-6 | TGTGCCAGCAGCTGGGGACAGGGGGATGGCTACACCTTC | CASSWGQGDGYTF
TRBD1 | TRBJ2-7 | few | TRBV28 | TGTGCCAGCAGAATTAGACAGGGAATGACCCACGAGCAGTACTTC | CASRIRQGMTHEQYF
TRBD2 | TRBJ2-3 | once | TRBV11-3 | TGTGCCAGCAGCTTAGGGCGGACTAGCGGGAGGGCCACAGATACGCAGTATTTT | CASSLGRTSGRATDTQYF
. | TRBJ1-1 | . | TRBV5-4 | TGTGCCAGCAGCTTAAGGCAGGGGATCGGCACTGAAGCTTTCTTT | CASSLRQGIGTEAFF
. | TRBJ2-5 | once | TRBV30 | TGTGCCTGGAGTCCAGGGCAAGAGACCCAGTACTTC | CAWSPGQETQYF
TRBD2 | TRBJ2-1 | . | TRBV27 | TGTGCCAGCAGGACTAGCGGGAGGGCCCTTGAGCAGTTCTTC | CASRTSGRALEQFF
. | TRBJ1-1 | . | TRBV4-3 | TGCGCCAGCAGCCAATCACGGGGAGGAGGCACTGAAGCTTTCTTT | CASSQSRGGGTEAFF
. | TRBJ2-7 | . | TRBV4-1 | TGCGCCAGCAGCCCCGACAGTACCTACGAGCAGTACTTC | CASSPDSTYEQYF
. | TRBJ2-3 | . | TRBV7-3 | TGTGCCAGCAGCGTAGCCGGGACAGATACGCAGTATTTT | CASSVAGTDTQYF
. | TRBJ2-7 | . | TRBV7-2 | TGTGCCAGCAGCCCCCAGGGGTTTCTCTCCTACGAGCAGTACTTC | CASSPQGFLSYEQYF
TRBD2 | TRBJ2-7 | . | TRBV7-2 | TGTGCCAGCAGCCTCGGGACTAGCGGGAGGTACACCTACGAGCAGTACTTC | CASSLGTSGRYTYEQYF
. | TRBJ2-5 | . | TRBV5-6 | TGTGCCAGCAGCCGGGCGGGGACCCAGTACTTC | CASSRAGTQYF
TRBD1 | TRBJ2-4 | . | TRBV28 | TGTGCCAGCAGTTCCAACAGGGGGTGGGACACGAAAAACATTCAGTACTTC | CASSSNRGWDTKNIQYF
TRBD2 | TRBJ2-1 | . | TRBV5-1 | TGCGCCAGCAGCTTAAGATATAGCGGGAGCCGGTACAATGAGCAGTTCTTC | CASSLRYSGSRYNEQFF
. | TRBJ1-2 | . | TRBV29-1 | TGCAGCGTTGTTTCAGGGTATGGCTACACCTTC | CSVVSGYGYTF
. | TRBJ1-5 | once | TRBV6-6 | TGTGCCAGCAGTTTTATTCTTAGAGGCTATCAGCCCCAGCATTTT | CASSFILRGYQPQHF